These T cell receptor beta chains were read from a single sample in a study of blood T cell repertoires in COVID-19. Here immunoSEQ multiplex PCR was the method, and the copy in TCRdb shows in-frame clones only, minus some. The sample consists of about 220,000 clones, around 81% of them appearing once. The sample taken for sequencing was peripheral blood. Receptor source: a woman aged 60-70 years with acute or convalescent COVID-19. Each CDR3 is given without its conserved first and last residue.

v_gene	j_gene	CDR3aa
TRBV3-1/TRBV3-2	TRBJ2-1	ASSRDNNEQF
TRBV18	TRBJ1-1	ASSPEQLNTEAF
TRBV27	TRBJ1-1	ASSTGQGLTEAF
TRBV9	TRBJ1-1	ASSVGGAMNTEAF
TRBV6-2/TRBV6-3	TRBJ1-1	ASSYPKKRGSEAF
TRBV14	TRBJ2-1	ASSPPFASYRFNEQF
TRBV5-1	TRBJ2-7	ASSLAGGSRGLYEQY
TRBV5-1	TRBJ1-1	ASSLRIDRVAF
TRBV10-3	TRBJ1-6	AIAGASSYNSPLH
TRBV6-5	TRBJ1-2	ASRDRDRALGGYT
TRBV28	TRBJ2-7	ASSFRQGNEQY
TRBV20-1	TRBJ1-3	SASQGASGNTIY
TRBV5-4	TRBJ1-1	ASSWDRGTEAF
TRBV21-1	.	ASSKALGARYEQY
TRBV5-4	TRBJ1-4	ASSLDTTNEKLF
TRBV3-1/TRBV3-2	TRBJ2-6	ASSSGTGIAGANVLT
TRBV2	TRBJ2-5	ASRASRLAGDQETQY
TRBV10-3	TRBJ1-6	AISEEGANSPLH
TRBV11-2	TRBJ2-2	ASSLSRQGRNTGELF
TRBV5-4	TRBJ1-1	ASSNQLRTEAF
TRBV29-1	TRBJ1-2	SVEGQDRGFYGYT
TRBV9	TRBJ1-2	ASSVAGGAYGYT
TRBV19	TRBJ2-1	ASSSGLAGGGNEQF
TRBV2	TRBJ2-1	ASSEVGEQF
TRBV4-1	TRBJ2-3	ASSPWVESYTDTQY
TRBV7-3	TRBJ1-1	ASSVDKNTEAF
TRBV5-5	TRBJ1-2	ASSLAQGARYGYT
TRBV29-1	TRBJ1-1	SGDRAWNTEAF
TRBV29-1	TRBJ1-1	SETVLNTEAF
TRBV11-3	TRBJ1-2	ASRRRGQLYGYT
TRBV4-2	TRBJ2-7	ASSHPGQIYEQY
TRBV29-1	TRBJ2-1	SVEDFGTYNEQF
TRBV4-3	TRBJ2-7	ASSQDLMTSRYEQY
TRBV20-1	TRBJ2-5	SASRLAGGYGTQY
TRBV4-1	TRBJ2-1	ASSQASGTYNEQF
TRBV10-2	TRBJ2-7	ASSESRTVYEQY
TRBV6-2/TRBV6-3	TRBJ1-5	ASSYSRRADRASQPQH
TRBV5-1	TRBJ2-2	ASSSTGNTGELF
TRBV19	TRBJ1-1	ASSIRGLNTEAF
TRBV10-3	TRBJ1-1	ATLPTGQNTEAF
TRBV12-3/TRBV12-4	TRBJ1-3	ASSLGGNTIY
TRBV3-1/TRBV3-2	TRBJ1-2	ASSQDSGYT
TRBV30	TRBJ2-5	AWRHIAGALQETQY
TRBV7-2	TRBJ2-7	ASSHVAGSKDEQY
TRBV7-9	TRBJ2-5	ASSSVQETQY
TRBV10-3	TRBJ2-7	ATVGTGNSYEQY
TRBV6-5	TRBJ1-6	ASSYINSPLH
TRBV6-2/TRBV6-3	TRBJ1-2	ASSSGTGNRGGYT
TRBV30	TRBJ1-2	AWGREGNYGYT
TRBV3-1/TRBV3-2	TRBJ1-2	ASSGGNYGYT
TRBV4-2	TRBJ1-2	ASSRTTGMVDGYT
TRBV4-1	TRBJ1-2	ASSQGGANYGYT
TRBV3-1/TRBV3-2	TRBJ1-2	ASRDKNYGYT
TRBV28	TRBJ2-1	ASSPASGGLSSKQF